This T cell receptor (beta chain) was sequenced in a study of preoperative IRX-2 immunotherapy in early breast cancer. TCRdb's copy holds only in-frame clones and misses some; the assay was immunoSEQ multiplex PCR. The repertoire consists of roughly 26,000 clones, with roughly 89% occurring once and the leading ten covering over 25%. As for treatment: preoperative locoregional IRX-2 cytokine immunotherapy. Patients received preoperative, locoregional IRX-2 cytokine immunotherapy in a phase Ib study. From germline, CDR1 is SNHLY and CDR2 FYNNEI. The CDR3 consists of 14 residues. The junction had 3 bases not matched to a gene; V was cut back by 3 bases and J by 4 bases.

V and J are TRBV2 and TRBJ1-2, with 9 bases that match TRBD1. Source: tumor tissue, taken after IRX-2 immunotherapy. The source is a human donor with breast cancer. The chain's CDR3 is CASSEDRGGYGYTF. The CDR3 nucleotides read TGTGCCAGCAGTGAGGACAGGGGCGGCTATGGCTACACCTTC.